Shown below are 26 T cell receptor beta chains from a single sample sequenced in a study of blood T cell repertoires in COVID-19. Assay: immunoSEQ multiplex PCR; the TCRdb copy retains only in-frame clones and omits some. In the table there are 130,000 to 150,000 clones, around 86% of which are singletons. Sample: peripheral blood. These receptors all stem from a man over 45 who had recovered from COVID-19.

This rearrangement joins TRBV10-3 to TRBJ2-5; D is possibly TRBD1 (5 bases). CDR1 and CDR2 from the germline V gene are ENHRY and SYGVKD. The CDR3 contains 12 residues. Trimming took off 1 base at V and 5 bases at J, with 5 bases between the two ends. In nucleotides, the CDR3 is TGTGCCATCAGTGAGTACAGGGAGACCCAGTACTTC. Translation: CAISEYRETQYF.

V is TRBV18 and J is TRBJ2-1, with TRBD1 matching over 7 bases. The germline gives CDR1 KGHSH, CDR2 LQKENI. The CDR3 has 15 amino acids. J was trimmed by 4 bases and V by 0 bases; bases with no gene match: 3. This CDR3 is CASSPPGQTYNEQFF. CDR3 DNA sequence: TGTGCCAGCTCACCACCGGGACAGACTTACAATGAGCAGTTCTTC.

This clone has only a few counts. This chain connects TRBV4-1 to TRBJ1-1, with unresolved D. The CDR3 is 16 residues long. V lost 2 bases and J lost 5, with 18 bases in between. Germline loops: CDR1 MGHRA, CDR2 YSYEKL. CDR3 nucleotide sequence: TGCGCCAGCAGCCAAAGTACGGCGGGTAGAACGACTGAAGCTTTCTTT. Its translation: CASSQSTAGRTTEAFF.

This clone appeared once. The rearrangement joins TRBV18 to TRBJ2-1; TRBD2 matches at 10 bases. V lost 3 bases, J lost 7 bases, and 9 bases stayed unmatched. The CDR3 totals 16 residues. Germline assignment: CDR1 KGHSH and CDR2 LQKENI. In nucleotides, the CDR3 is TGTGCCAGCTCACCTCAGCGGGGGGGCCTGGGGAATGAGCAGTTCTTC. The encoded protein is CASSPQRGGLGNEQFF.

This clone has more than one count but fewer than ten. The CDR3 coding sequence is TGTGCCAGCAGCTTGGGGCCACAAAACACAGATACGCAGTATTTT. Its protein product is CASSLGPQNTDTQYF. The chain recombines TRBV5-4 with TRBJ2-3; D remains unclear. The CDR3 length is 15 residues. Trimming stripped 0 bases from V and 2 bases from J, with 10 bases between. Per the germline V gene, CDR1 is SGHNT and CDR2 is YYREEE (reference sequence).

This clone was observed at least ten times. CDR3 sequence: CASSQERGGSYNEQFF. For the CDR3, the DNA is TGCGCCAGCAGCCAAGAGCGGGGGGGCTCCTACAATGAGCAGTTCTTC. The rearrangement uses TRBV4-3 and TRBJ2-1; 9 nucleotides match TRBD2. With V trimmed by 0 bases and J by 0 bases, 0 bases remained unmatched. The CDR3 runs 16 residues. Per germline, CDR1 LGHNA and CDR2 YSLEER.

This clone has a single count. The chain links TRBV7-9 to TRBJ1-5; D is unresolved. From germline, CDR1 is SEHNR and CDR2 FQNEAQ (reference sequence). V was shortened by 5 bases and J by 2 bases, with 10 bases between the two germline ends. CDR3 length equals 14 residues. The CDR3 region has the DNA TGTGCCAGCAGCCCCGGCGAGGGCAATCAGCCCCAGCATTTT. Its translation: CASSPGEGNQPQHF.

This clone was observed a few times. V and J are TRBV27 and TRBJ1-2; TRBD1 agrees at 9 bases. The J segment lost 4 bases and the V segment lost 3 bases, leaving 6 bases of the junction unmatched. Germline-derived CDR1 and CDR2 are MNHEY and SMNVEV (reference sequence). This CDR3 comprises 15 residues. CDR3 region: CASSLTGGPGYGYTF. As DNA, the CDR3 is TGTGCCAGCAGTTTGACAGGGGGACCCGGCTATGGCTACACCTTC.

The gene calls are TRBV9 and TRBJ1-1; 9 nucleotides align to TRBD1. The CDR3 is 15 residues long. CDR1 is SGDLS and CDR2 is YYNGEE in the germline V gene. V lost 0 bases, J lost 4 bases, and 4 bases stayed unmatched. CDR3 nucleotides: TGTGCCAGCAGCGTAGCGACAGGGGGGAGCACTGAAGCTTTCTTT. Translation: CASSVATGGSTEAFF.

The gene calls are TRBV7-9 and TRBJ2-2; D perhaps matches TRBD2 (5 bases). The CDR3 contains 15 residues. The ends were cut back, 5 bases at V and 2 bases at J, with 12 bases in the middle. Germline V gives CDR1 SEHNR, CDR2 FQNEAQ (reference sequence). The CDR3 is CASSTGSVNTGELFF. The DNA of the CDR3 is TGTGCCAGCAGCACGGGGAGCGTCAACACCGGGGAGCTGTTTTTT. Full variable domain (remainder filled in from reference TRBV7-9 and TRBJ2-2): DTGVSQNPRHKITKRGQNVTFRCDPISEHNRLYWYRQTLGQGPEFLTYFQNEAQLEKSRLLSDRFSAERPKGSFSTLEIQRTEQGDSAMYLCASSTGSVNTGELFFGEGSRLTVL.

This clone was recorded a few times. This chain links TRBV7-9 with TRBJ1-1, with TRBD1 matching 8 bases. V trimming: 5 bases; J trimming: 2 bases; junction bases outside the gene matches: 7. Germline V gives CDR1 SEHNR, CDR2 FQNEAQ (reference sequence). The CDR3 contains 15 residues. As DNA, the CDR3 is TGTGCCAGCAGCCATTCCGGGACAGGCAACACTGAAGCTTTCTTT. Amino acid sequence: CASSHSGTGNTEAFF. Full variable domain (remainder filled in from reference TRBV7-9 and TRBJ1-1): DTGVSQNPRHKITKRGQNVTFRCDPISEHNRLYWYRQTLGQGPEFLTYFQNEAQLEKSRLLSDRFSAERPKGSFSTLEIQRTEQGDSAMYLCASSHSGTGNTEAFFGQGTRLTVV.

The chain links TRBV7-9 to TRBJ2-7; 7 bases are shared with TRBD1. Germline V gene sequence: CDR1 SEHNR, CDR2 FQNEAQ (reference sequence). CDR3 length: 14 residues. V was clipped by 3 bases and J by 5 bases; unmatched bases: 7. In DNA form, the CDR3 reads TGTGCCAGCAGCTTGGCAGGGGGTTCCCACGAGCAGTACTTC. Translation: CASSLAGGSHEQYF.

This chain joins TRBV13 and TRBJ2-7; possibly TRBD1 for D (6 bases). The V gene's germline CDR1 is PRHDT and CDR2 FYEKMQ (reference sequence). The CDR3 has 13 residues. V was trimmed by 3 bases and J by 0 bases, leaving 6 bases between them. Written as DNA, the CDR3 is TGTGCCAGCAGCTTCAGGGGCTCCTACGAGCAGTACTTC. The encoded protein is CASSFRGSYEQYF.

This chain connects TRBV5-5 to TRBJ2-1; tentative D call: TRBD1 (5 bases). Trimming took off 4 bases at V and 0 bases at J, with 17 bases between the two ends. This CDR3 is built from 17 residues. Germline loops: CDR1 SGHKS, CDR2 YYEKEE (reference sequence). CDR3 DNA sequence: TGTGCCAGCAGCAAGAACGACAGATTTAGCTCCTACAATGAGCAGTTCTTC. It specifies CASSKNDRFSSYNEQFF.

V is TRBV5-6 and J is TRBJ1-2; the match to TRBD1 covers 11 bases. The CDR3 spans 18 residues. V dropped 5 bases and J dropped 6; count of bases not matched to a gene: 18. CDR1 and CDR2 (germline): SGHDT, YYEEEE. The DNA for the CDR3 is TGTGCCAGCAGTCTCAACGGCCCCGGGGGGACAGGGGGTCATGGCTACACCTTC. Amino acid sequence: CASSLNGPGGTGGHGYTF.

The CDR3 here is CASSQGTGEHSPLHF. The DNA of the CDR3 is TGTGCCAGCAGCCAAGGGACAGGGGAGCATTCACCCCTCCACTTT. This chain joins TRBV3-1 (or the pseudogene TRBV3-2) and TRBJ1-6, with TRBD1 matching 9 bases. The CDR3 covers 15 residues. The J segment lost 8 bases and the V segment lost 1 base, leaving 3 bases of the junction unmatched. Looked up from germline, CDR1 is LGHDT and CDR2 is YNNKEL (reference sequence).

CDR3 coding DNA: TGTGCCAGCTCCCAAGGAGCGGGCGCTGAAGCTTTCTTT. Translation: CASSQGAGAEAFF. V usage is TRBV18 and J usage is TRBJ1-1; no firm D call. The CDR3 loop spans 13 amino acids. Trimming left V 6 bases short and J 6 bases short, with 14 bases between. From germline, CDR1 is KGHSH and CDR2 LQKENI.

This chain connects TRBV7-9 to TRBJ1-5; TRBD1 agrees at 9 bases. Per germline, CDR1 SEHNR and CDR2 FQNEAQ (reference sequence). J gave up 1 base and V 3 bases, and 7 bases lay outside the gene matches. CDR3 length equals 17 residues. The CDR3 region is CASSFRQGEGSNQPQHF. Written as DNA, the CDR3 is TGTGCCAGCAGCTTCCGACAGGGGGAAGGAAGCAATCAGCCCCAGCATTTT.

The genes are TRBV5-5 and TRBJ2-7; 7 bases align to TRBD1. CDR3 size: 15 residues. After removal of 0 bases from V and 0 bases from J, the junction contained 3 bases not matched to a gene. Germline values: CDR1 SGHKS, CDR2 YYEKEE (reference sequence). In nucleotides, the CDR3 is TGTGCCAGCAGCTTGGGGGGACAGAGCTCCTACGAGCAGTACTTC. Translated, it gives CASSLGGQSSYEQYF.

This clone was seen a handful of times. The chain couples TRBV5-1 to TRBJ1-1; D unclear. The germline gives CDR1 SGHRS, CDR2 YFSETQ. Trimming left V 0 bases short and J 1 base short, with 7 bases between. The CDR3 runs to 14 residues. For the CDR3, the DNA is TGCGCCAGCAGCTTGGATGGAGCGAACACTGAAGCTTTCTTT. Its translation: CASSLDGANTEAFF.

The CDR3 region has the DNA TGTGCCAGCAGTGCCGGAGCAACCGAGGGCTCCTACGAGCAGTACTTC. It specifies CASSAGATEGSYEQYF. The V and J genes are TRBV6-1 and TRBJ2-7; TRBD2 might be the D (5 bases). Germline CDR1 and CDR2: MNHNS and SASEGT. This CDR3 region has 16 residues. V shed 4 bases and J shed 0 bases, with 16 bases lying between them.

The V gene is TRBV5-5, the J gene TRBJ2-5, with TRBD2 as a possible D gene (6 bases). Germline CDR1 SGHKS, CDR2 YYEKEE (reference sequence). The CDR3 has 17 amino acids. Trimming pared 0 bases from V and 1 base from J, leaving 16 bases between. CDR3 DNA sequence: TGTGCCAGCAGCTTGGGGTCCTATTTGACTAGCCAAGAGACCCAGTACTTC. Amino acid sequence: CASSLGSYLTSQETQYF.

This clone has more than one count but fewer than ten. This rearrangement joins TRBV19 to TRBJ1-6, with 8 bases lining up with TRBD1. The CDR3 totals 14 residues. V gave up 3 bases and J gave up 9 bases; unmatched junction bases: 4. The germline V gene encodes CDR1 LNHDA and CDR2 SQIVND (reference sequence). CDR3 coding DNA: TGTGCCAGTAGTATTTCAGGGGGCGGTTCACCCCTCCACTTT. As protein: CASSISGGGSPLHF.

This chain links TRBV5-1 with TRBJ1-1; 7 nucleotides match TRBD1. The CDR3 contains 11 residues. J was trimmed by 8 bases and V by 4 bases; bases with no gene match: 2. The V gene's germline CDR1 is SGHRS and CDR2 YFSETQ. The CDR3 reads CASSADREAFF. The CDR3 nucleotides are TGCGCCAGCAGCGCGGACAGGGAAGCTTTCTTT. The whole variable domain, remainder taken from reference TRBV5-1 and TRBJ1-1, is KAGVTQTPRYLIKTRGQQVTLSCSPISGHRSVSWYQQTPGQGLQFLFEYFSETQRNKGNFPGRFSGRQFSNSRSEMNVSTLELGDSALYLCASSADREAFFGQGTRLTVV.

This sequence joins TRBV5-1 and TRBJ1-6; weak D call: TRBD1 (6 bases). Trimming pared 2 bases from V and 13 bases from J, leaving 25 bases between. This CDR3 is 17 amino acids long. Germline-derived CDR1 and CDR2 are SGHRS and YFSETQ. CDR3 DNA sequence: TGCGCCAGCAGCTTCGGGACACCGGAAAGAGGAAATGCCCCCCTCCACTTT. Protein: CASSFGTPERGNAPLHF.

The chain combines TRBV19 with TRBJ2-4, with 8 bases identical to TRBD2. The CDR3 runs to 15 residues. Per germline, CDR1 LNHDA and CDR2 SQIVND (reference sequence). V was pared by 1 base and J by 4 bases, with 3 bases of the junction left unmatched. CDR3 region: CASSIVGGGKNIQYF. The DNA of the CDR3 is TGTGCCAGTAGTATAGTTGGCGGGGGGAAAAACATTCAGTACTTC.